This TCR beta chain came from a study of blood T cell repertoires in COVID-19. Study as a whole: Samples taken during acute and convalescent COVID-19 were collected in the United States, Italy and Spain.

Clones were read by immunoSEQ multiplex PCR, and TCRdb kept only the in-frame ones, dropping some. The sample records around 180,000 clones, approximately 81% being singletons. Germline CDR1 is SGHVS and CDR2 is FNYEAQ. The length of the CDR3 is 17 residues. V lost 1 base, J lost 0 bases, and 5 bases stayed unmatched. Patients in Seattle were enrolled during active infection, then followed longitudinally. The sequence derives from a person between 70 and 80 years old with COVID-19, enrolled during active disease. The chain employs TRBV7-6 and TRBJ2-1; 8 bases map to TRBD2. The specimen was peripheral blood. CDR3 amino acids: CASSLVAGGSSYNEQFF. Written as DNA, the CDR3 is TGTGCCAGCAGCTTAGTTGCGGGGGGTAGCTCCTACAATGAGCAGTTCTTC.